The sequence of this TCR beta chain was determined in a study of blood T cell repertoires in COVID-19. In the study overall: In each case, the material was cDNA or gDNA derived from T cells, B-cell-depleted T cells, or PBMCs.

V lost 6 bases to trimming and J lost 7 bases, with 7 bases between them. The CDR3 has 11 amino acids. Germline V CDR1 and CDR2: MNHEY, SVGAGI. As handled by the study authors: From reference gene primer amplification, estimates of nucleated cell counts were derived. Data came from immunoSEQ multiplex PCR; TCRdb stores just in-frame clones and leaves some out. V, J and clone size reflect that table, while D and trimming were determined from the DNA. The table has fewer than 50,000 clones, 86% seen once; the top ten hold roughly 15%. This rearrangement joins TRBV6-5 to TRBJ2-1; D gene uncertain. This receptor was identified in a human donor in a cohort sampled during active COVID-19. The sequenced material came from peripheral blood. CDR3 protein: CASRQLNEQFF. In nucleotides, the CDR3 is TGTGCCAGCAGGCAGTTAAATGAGCAGTTCTTC.